A single sample is the source of the 19 T cell receptor beta chains below, sequenced in a study of vaccination and CD4 T cells after COVID-19. Their cognate antigens are unknown. Cultured CD4+ T cell DNA was sequenced using the Oncomine TCR Beta short-read assay. TCRdb redid the calling of the PCR reads with MiXCR, one entry per CDR3 protein. Here the sample spans roughly 14,000 distinct CDR3 sequences, 40% to 65% being singletons. Treatment of the sample: roughly 10-day PBMC culture with coronavirus spike peptide pools or control peptides (ViraFEST assay). Specimen: CD4+ T cells from blood, cultured in vitro, collected before SARS-CoV-2 vaccination. These receptors came from a human donor who had recovered from COVID-19.

This chain uses TRBV11-1 with TRBJ2-7, with D unclear. Germline V gene sequence: CDR1 SGHAT, CDR2 FQDESV (reference sequence). Deletions cut 5 bases from V and 5 bases from J, with 10 bases between. CDR3 length equals 12 residues. This chain's CDR3 is CASSPNGDEQYF. The CDR3 nucleotides are TGTGCCAGCAGCCCAAATGGCGACGAGCAGTACTTC.

In this sample, this clonotype turned up a few times. The chain couples TRBV10-2 to TRBJ2-3; D gene ambiguous. The V and J ends lost 2 bases and 1 base respectively, with 13 bases between them. CDR3 length: 16 residues. The germline gives CDR1 WSHSY, CDR2 SAAADI. The DNA of the CDR3 is TGCGCCAGCAGTGAGATTCGGGCAGGAGGCACAGATACGCAGTATTTT. It yields the protein CASSEIRAGGTDTQYF.

The table lists this clonotype with a few counts. CDR3 protein: CASSSGFYGYTF. For the CDR3, the DNA is TGTGCCAGCAGTTCAGGGTTCTATGGCTACACCTTC. The chain combines TRBV28 with TRBJ1-2; TRBD1 might be the D (5 bases). CDR3 length: 12 amino acids. Trimming cost V 4 bases and J 4 bases, with 7 bases left between them. The V gene's germline CDR1 is MDHEN and CDR2 SYDVKM.

This clonotype was seen only once. The chain combines TRBV7-3 with TRBJ2-3; D remains ambiguous. The V gene lost 5 bases and the J gene lost 4 bases, with 7 bases spanning the gap. The CDR3 runs 12 residues. The germline gives CDR1 SGHTA, CDR2 FQGTGA. This chain's CDR3 is CASSRASDTQYF. In DNA form, the CDR3 reads TGTGCCAGCAGCAGGGCCTCAGATACGCAGTATTTT. Full variable domain (missing parts from reference TRBV7-3 and TRBJ2-3): GAGVSQTPSNKVTEKGKYVELRCDPISGHTALYWYRQSLGQGPEFLIYFQGTGAADDSGLPNDRFFAVRPEGSVSTLKIQRTERGDSAVYLCASSRASDTQYFGPGTRLTVL.

V and J are TRBV10-3 and TRBJ1-6; possible D gene TRBD1, 5 bases. The CDR3 is made up of 12 amino acids. Germline CDR1 is ENHRY and CDR2 is SYGVKD. V was clipped by 3 bases and J by 10 bases, with 7 bases between them. In DNA form, the CDR3 reads TGTGCCATCAGTGACGGGGCATCACCCCTCCACTTT. This codes for CAISDGASPLHF.

This rearrangement joins TRBV7-3 to TRBJ2-3; 10 bases match TRBD2. CDR1 is SGHTA and CDR2 is FQGTGA in the germline V gene. The CDR3 extends over 15 amino acids. V trimming: 2 bases; J trimming: 6 bases; junction bases outside the gene matches: 5. As DNA, the CDR3 is TGTGCCAGCAGCTTACAAGCGGGAGGGCAGGATACGCAGTATTTT. Translating gives CASSLQAGGQDTQYF.

The chain links TRBV12-3 or TRBV12-4 to TRBJ2-3, with 7 bases lining up with TRBD2. This CDR3 comprises 17 residues. After removal of 5 bases from V and 2 bases from J, the junction contained 13 bases not matched to a gene. This CDR3 is CASSPLGTIFDTDTQYF. The CDR3 nucleotides read TGTGCCAGCAGTCCCCTCGGGACTATTTTTGACACAGATACGCAGTATTTT.

V gene TRBV28 combines with J gene TRBJ2-7, with TRBD2 identical over 14 bases. The V gene's germline CDR1 is MDHEN and CDR2 SYDVKM. Trimming took 7 bases from V and 2 from J; bases not matched to a gene: 4. The CDR3 has 15 amino acids. The DNA for the CDR3 is TGTGCCAGCAAAGGACTAGCGGGAGGTACCTACGAGCAGTACTTC. Protein: CASKGLAGGTYEQYF.

The chain has TRBV10-3 and TRBJ2-1, with 8 bases that match TRBD2. Germline CDR1 reads ENHRY; CDR2 reads SYGVKD. V lost 6 bases to trimming and J lost 10 bases; unmatched junction nucleotides: 14. The CDR3 runs 15 residues. The CDR3 DNA is TGTGCCATCAGCTCCGGGACTAGTCCGACCGGGGAGCAGTTCTTC. Its translation: CAISSGTSPTGEQFF.

This clonotype has just a few counts. The chain links TRBV7-2 to TRBJ2-5; a possible D gene is TRBD1 (5 bases). CDR3 length: 13 amino acids. CDR1 and CDR2 from the germline V gene are SGHTA and FQGNSA. V was trimmed by 4 bases and J by 4 bases, leaving 10 bases between them. CDR3 sequence (DNA): TGTGCCAGCAGCTCCAGACAGAGAGAGACCCAGTACTTC. It yields the protein CASSSRQRETQYF.

This chain connects TRBV5-4 to TRBJ2-3, with TRBD2 identical over 7 bases. The CDR3 loop spans 16 amino acids. The V gene end was trimmed by 0 bases and the J gene end by 3 bases; junction bases not matched to a gene: 7. Per germline, CDR1 SGHNT and CDR2 YYREEE (reference sequence). The CDR3 sequence: CASSLAIAGGTDTQYF. The CDR3 coding sequence is TGTGCCAGCAGCTTGGCCATAGCGGGCGGGACAGATACGCAGTATTTT.

This chain connects TRBV19 to TRBJ1-3; D unclear. CDR3 length: 15 amino acids. Trimming took off 5 bases at V and 0 bases at J, with 11 bases between the two ends. In germline, CDR1 is LNHDA, CDR2 SQIVND (reference sequence). As DNA, the CDR3 is TGTGCCAGTAGTGCCGACCGCTACTCTGGAAACACCATATATTTT. This codes for CASSADRYSGNTIYF.

V gene TRBV12-3 or TRBV12-4 combines with J gene TRBJ2-1, with no clear D. The CDR3 covers 12 residues. V was clipped by 7 bases and J by 8 bases, with 12 bases between them. As DNA, the CDR3 is TGTGCCAGCACCGTGGCACGGGATGAGCAGTTCTTC. It specifies CASTVARDEQFF.

The chain links TRBV6-2 or TRBV6-3 to TRBJ2-7; 7 bases are shared with TRBD1. The germline gives CDR1 MNHEY, CDR2 SVGEGT. CDR3 length equals 16 residues. The V and J ends lost 8 bases and 4 bases, in that order; junction bases with no gene match: 17. This chain's CDR3 is CASGGNARQGSYEQYF. CDR3 DNA sequence: TGTGCCAGCGGGGGAAACGCTCGACAGGGTTCGTACGAGCAGTACTTC.

The gene calls are TRBV9 and TRBJ2-7, with 10 bases identical to TRBD2. Germline V lookup: CDR1 SGDLS, CDR2 YYNGEE. With V trimmed by 5 bases and J by 1 base, 15 bases remained unmatched. This CDR3 spans 18 amino acids. The CDR3 nucleotides read TGTGCCAGCAGACCCAGTTTAACACTAGCGGGGATATCCTACGAGCAGTACTTC. Amino acid sequence: CASRPSLTLAGISYEQYF.

This chain connects TRBV27 to TRBJ1-5, with D tentatively TRBD1 (6 bases). CDR3 size: 15 residues. The germline CDR1 and CDR2 sequences are MNHEY and SMNVEV (reference sequence). The V end was cut by 6 bases, the J end by 2 bases, with 14 bases between. CDR3: CASSFYRDGNQPQHF. The CDR3 bases are TGTGCCAGCAGCTTTTACAGGGATGGCAATCAGCCCCAGCATTTT.

The V gene is TRBV19, the J gene TRBJ1-5; no reliable D call. Germline CDR1 LNHDA, CDR2 SQIVND (reference sequence). The CDR3 has 13 amino acids. V gave up 0 bases and J gave up 8 bases, with 8 bases separating them. The CDR3 protein is CASSIDGEKPQHF. In nucleotides, the CDR3 is TGTGCCAGTAGTATAGACGGGGAGAAGCCCCAGCATTTT.

The chain is built from TRBV19 and TRBJ1-3; no definite D call. Germline assignment: CDR1 LNHDA and CDR2 SQIVND (reference sequence). The CDR3 covers 13 residues. V dropped 5 bases and J dropped 4 bases, with 9 bases sitting between them. In DNA form, the CDR3 reads TGTGCCAGTAGTGTCCGACTGGGAAACACCATATATTTT. It encodes CASSVRLGNTIYF.

V gene TRBV6-1 combines with J gene TRBJ2-4, with D unclear. Germline V CDR1 and CDR2: MNHNS, SASEGT. The length of the CDR3 is 17 residues. With 7 bases removed from V and 2 bases from J, the gap between germline ends came to 21 bases. The chain's CDR3 is CASIPRAQRLPKNIQYF. CDR3 nucleotides: TGTGCCAGCATCCCAAGGGCGCAGAGGCTTCCCAAAAACATTCAGTACTTC.